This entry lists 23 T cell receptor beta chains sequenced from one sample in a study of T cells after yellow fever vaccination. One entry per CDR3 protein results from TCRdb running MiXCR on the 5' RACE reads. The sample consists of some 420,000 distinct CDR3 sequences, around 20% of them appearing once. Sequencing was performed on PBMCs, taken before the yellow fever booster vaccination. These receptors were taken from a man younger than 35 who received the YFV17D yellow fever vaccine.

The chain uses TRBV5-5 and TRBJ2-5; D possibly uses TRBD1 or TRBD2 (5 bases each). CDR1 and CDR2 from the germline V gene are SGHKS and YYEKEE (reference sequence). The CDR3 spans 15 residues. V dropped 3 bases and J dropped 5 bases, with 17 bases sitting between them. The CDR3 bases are TGTGCCAGCAGCTACTCGACTCGCGAGGGGGAGACCCAGTACTTC. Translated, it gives CASSYSTREGETQYF.

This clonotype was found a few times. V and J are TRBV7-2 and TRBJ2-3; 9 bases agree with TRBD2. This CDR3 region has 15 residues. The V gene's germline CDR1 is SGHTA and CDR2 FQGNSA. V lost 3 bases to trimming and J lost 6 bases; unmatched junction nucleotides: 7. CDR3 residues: CASSFQRGEADTQYF. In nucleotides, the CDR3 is TGTGCCAGCAGCTTCCAGCGGGGGGAGGCGGATACGCAGTATTTT.

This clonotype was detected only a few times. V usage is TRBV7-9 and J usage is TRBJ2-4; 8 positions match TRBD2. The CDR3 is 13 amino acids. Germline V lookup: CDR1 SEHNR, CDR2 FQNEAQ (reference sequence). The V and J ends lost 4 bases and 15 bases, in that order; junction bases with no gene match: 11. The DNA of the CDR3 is TGTGCCAGCAGCTCCGGGGGGGGAGCCCTGAGGTACTTC. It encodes CASSSGGGALRYF.

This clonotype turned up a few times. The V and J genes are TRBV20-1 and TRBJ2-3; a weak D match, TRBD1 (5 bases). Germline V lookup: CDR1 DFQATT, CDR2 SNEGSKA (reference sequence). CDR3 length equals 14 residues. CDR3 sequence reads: CSALRGLGTDTQYF. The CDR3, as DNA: TGCAGCGCACTAAGGGGATTAGGCACAGATACGCAGTATTTT.

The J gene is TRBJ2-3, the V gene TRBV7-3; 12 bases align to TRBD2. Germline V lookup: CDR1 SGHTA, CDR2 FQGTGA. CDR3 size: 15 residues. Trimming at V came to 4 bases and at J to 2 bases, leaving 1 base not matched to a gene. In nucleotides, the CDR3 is TGTGCCAGCAGCTGGACTAGCGGGATCACAGATACGCAGTATTTT. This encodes CASSWTSGITDTQYF.

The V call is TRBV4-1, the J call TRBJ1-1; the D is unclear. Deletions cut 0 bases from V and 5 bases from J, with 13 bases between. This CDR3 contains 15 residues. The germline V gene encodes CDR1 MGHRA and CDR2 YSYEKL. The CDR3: CASSQDRTSGTEAFF. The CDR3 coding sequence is TGCGCCAGCAGCCAAGATAGGACCTCCGGGACTGAAGCTTTCTTT.

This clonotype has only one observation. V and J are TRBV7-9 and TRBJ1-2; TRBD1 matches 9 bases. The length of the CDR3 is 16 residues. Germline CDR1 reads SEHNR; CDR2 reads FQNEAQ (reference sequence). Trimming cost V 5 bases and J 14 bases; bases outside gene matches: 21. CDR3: CASSRLGQGRSSRDTF. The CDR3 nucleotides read TGTGCCAGCAGCCGACTGGGACAGGGTCGGTCCTCACGGGATACCTTC.

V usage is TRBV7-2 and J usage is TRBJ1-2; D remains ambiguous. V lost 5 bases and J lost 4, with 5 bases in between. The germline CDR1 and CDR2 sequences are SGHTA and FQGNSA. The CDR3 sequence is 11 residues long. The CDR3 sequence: CASSRSYGYTF. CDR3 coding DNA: TGTGCCAGCAGCCGCAGCTATGGCTACACCTTC.

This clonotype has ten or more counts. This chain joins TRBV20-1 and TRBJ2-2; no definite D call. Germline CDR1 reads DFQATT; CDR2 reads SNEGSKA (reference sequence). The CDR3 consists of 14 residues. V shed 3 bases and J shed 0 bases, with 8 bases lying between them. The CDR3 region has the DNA TGCAGTGCTAGGGCAGAAGCGAACACCGGGGAGCTGTTTTTT. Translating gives CSARAEANTGELFF.

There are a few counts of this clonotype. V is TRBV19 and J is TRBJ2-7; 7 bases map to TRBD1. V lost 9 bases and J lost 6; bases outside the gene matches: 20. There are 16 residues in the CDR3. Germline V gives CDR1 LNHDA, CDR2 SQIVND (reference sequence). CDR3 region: CARGDRELLFPCEQYF. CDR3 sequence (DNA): TGTGCCAGGGGAGACAGGGAGCTCCTCTTCCCCTGCGAGCAGTACTTC.

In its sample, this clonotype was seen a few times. The CDR3 is CASSQDWEAGGPETQYF. CDR3 bases: TGCGCCAGCAGCCAAGATTGGGAAGCGGGGGGGCCAGAGACCCAGTACTTC. The V gene is TRBV4-3, the J gene TRBJ2-5, with TRBD2 matching 10 bases. Germline V gives CDR1 LGHNA, CDR2 YSLEER. V was clipped by 0 bases and J by 4 bases; unmatched bases: 8. This CDR3 comprises 17 residues.

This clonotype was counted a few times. In DNA, the CDR3 is TGCGCCAGCAGCGCGAGGGTAGGGACGCCTTCTGGGGCCAACGTCCTGACTTTC. This translates into CASSARVGTPSGANVLTF. The rearrangement uses TRBV5-1 and TRBJ2-6; D tentatively reads TRBD1 or TRBD2 (5 bases each). CDR3 length equals 18 residues. In germline, CDR1 is SGHRS, CDR2 YFSETQ. V lost 4 bases and J 1 base, leaving 18 bases between the germline ends.

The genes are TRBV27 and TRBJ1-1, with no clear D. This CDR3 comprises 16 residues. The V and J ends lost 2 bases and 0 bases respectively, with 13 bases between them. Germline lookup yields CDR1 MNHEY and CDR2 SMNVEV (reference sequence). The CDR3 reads CASSLGRLELNTEAFF. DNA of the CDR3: TGTGCCAGCAGTTTAGGCAGGCTTGAATTGAACACTGAAGCTTTCTTT.

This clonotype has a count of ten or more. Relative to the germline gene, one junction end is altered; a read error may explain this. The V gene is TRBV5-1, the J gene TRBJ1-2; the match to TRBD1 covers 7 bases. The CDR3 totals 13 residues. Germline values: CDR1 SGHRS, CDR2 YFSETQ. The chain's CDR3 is CASSPDRDYGYTF. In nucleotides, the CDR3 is TGTGCCAGCAGTCCTGACAGGGACTATGGCTACACCTTC.

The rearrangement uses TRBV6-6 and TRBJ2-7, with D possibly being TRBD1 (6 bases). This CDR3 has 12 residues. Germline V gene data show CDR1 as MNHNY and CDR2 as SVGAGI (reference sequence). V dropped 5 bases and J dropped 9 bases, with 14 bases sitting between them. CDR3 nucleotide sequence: TGTGCCAGCAGTGTCAGGGGTCCCGGGCAGTACTTC. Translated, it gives CASSVRGPGQYF.

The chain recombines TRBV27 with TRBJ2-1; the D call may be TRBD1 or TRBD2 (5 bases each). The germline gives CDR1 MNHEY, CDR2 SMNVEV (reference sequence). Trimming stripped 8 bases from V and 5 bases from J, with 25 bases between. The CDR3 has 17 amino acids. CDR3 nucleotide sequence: TGTGCCAGCTCCGCCGGGACCGGGGTCCCTCCTCACAATGAGCAGTTCTTC. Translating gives CASSAGTGVPPHNEQFF.

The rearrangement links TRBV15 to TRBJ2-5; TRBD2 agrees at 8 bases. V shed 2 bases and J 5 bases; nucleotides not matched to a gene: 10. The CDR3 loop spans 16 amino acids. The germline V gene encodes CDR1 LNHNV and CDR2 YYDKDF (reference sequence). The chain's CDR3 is CATSRRTSRRGETQYF. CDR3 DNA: TGTGCCACCAGCAGACGGACTAGCAGACGCGGGGAGACCCAGTACTTC.

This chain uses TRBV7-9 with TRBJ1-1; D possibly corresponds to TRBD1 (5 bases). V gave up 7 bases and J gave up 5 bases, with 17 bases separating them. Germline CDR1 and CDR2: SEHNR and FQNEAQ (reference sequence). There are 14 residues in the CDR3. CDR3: CASIISTGGTEAFF. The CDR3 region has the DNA TGTGCCAGCATCATCTCAACGGGGGGGACTGAAGCTTTCTTT.

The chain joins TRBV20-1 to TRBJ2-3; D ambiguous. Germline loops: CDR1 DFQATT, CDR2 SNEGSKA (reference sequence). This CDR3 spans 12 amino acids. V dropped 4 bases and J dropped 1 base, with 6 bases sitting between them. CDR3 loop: CSATIGTDTQYF. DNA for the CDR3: TGCAGTGCTACGATCGGCACAGATACGCAGTATTTT.

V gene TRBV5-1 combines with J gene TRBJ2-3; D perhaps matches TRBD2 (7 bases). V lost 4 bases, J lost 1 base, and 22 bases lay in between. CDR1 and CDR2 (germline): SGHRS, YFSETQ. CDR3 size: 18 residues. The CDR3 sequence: CASSQRPGAGVRTDTQYF. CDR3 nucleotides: TGCGCCAGCAGCCAACGCCCGGGGGCGGGGGTACGCACAGATACGCAGTATTTT.

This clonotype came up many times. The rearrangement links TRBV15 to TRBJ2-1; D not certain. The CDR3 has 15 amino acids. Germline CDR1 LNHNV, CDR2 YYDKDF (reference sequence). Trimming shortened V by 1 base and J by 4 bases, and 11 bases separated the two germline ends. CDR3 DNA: TGTGCCACCAGCAGAGTCACAGACAATTACAATGAGCAGTTCTTC. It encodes CATSRVTDNYNEQFF.

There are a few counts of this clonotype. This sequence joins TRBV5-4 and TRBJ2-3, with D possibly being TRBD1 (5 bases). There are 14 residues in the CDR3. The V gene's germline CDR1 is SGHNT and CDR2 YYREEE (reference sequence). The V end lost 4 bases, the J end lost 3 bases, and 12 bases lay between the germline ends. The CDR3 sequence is CASSPASGTDTQYF. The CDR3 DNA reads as TGTGCCAGCAGCCCGGCTTCAGGGACAGATACGCAGTATTTT. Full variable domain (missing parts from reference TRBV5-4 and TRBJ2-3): ETGVTQSPTHLIKTRGQQVTLRCSSQSGHNTVSWYQQALGQGPQFIFQYYREEENGRGNFPPRFSGLQFPNYSSELNVNALELDDSALYLCASSPASGTDTQYFGPGTRLTVL.

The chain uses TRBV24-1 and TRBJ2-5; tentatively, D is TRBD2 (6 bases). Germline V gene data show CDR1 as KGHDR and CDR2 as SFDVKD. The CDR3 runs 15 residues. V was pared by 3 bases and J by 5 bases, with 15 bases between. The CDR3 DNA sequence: TGTGCCACCAGTGATCCATCTAGCGCCGGCGAGACCCAGTACTTC. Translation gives CATSDPSSAGETQYF.